This entry features one T cell receptor beta chain sequence. The antigen remains unidentified. The record originates from a study of blood T cells in healthy people across ages. Each individual donor underwent a draw of roughly 10 milliliters of peripheral blood. Study results and caveats: Possibly, changes in expanded clonotypes were confounded because donor CMV status was unknown.

The use of a sample-barcoded 5' primer and a J-beta primer mix characterized a second PCR of about 6 to 12 cycles. Template switching added a 12-random-nucleotide identifier to every cDNA molecule. TCRdb processed the 5' RACE reads anew with MiXCR; each CDR3 protein has one entry. The sample records about 900,000 distinct CDR3 sequences, under 50% being singletons. Germline CDR1 is MGHRA and CDR2 is YSYEKL. The CDR3 extends over 16 amino acids. The sample consisted of blood. The chain links TRBV4-1 to TRBJ2-7; 13 nucleotides match TRBD2. With the DNA end fitting TRBJ2-1 better, the J assignment may be wrong. This clonotype was obtained from a man in his thirties or forties in good health. The CDR3 region is CASSQVLAGGSHEQFF. For the CDR3, the DNA is TGCGCCAGCAGCCAAGTACTAGCGGGGGGGTCCCATGAGCAGTTCTTC.